One sample yielded the 28 T cell receptor beta chains listed below, sequenced in a study of long-term antiretroviral therapy in people with HIV. Assay version v3.0 of immunoSEQ was used, and it was run at survey level. TCRdb's table, derived via immunoSEQ multiplex PCR, lists solely in-frame clones and lacks some. This table holds approximately 25,000 clones, roughly 79% found once. The sample was unsorted PBMCs, taken 2.1 years after starting antiretroviral therapy. All receptors come from a man younger than 45 with HIV.

This sequence joins TRBV5-1 and TRBJ2-7; perhaps TRBD2 as D (7 bases). With 0 bases removed from V and 7 bases from J, the gap between germline ends came to 14 bases. Germline values: CDR1 SGHRS, CDR2 YFSETQ. The CDR3 covers 14 residues. CDR3 nucleotide sequence: TGCGCCAGCAGCTTGGCAGCGGGACAACGGGAGCAGTACTTC. It yields the protein CASSLAAGQREQYF.

This clone has just a few counts. The chain is built from TRBV2 and TRBJ1-6; TRBD1 is a possible D gene (6 bases). Germline V gene lookup returns CDR1 SNHLY and CDR2 FYNNEI. This CDR3 contains 14 residues. Trimming took off 7 bases at V and 10 bases at J, with 17 bases between the two ends. The DNA for the CDR3 is TGTGCCAGCACCTTACAGGGAAAGAGGTCACCCCTCCACTTT. Translating it yields CASTLQGKRSPLHF.

This chain connects TRBV27 to TRBJ2-3; D is perhaps TRBD1 or TRBD2 (7 bases each). V was trimmed by 6 bases and J by 7 bases, leaving 20 bases between them. The CDR3 is made up of 15 amino acids. Germline loops: CDR1 MNHEY, CDR2 SMNVEV (reference sequence). Here the CDR3 reads CASSATGRGLNTQYF. For the CDR3, the DNA is TGTGCCAGCAGCGCGACAGGGAGGGGATTAAATACGCAGTATTTT.

The J gene is TRBJ2-7, the V gene TRBV28, with D tentatively TRBD1 (6 bases). Germline V gene data show CDR1 as MDHEN and CDR2 as SYDVKM. The CDR3 contains 17 residues. Trimming left V 0 bases short and J 0 bases short, with 15 bases between. CDR3 DNA: TGTGCCAGCAGTTTATGGTTAGGACAGAACGCCTCCTACGAGCAGTACTTC. It specifies CASSLWLGQNASYEQYF.

In DNA, the CDR3 is TGTGCCAGCAGCTCGCCCCAGGGGGACACCGGGGAGCTGTTTTTT. Amino acid sequence: CASSSPQGDTGELFF. The V gene is TRBV7-8, the J gene TRBJ2-2, with 7 bases aligning to TRBD1. The junction had 5 bases not matched to a gene; V was cut back by 4 bases and J by 3 bases. Germline assignment: CDR1 SGHVS and CDR2 FQNEAQ. There are 15 residues in the CDR3.

V is TRBV5-4 and J is TRBJ2-1; D is possibly TRBD2 (6 bases). V was cut by 4 bases and J by 6 bases, with 20 bases left in between. Germline V lookup: CDR1 SGHNT, CDR2 YYREEE (reference sequence). The CDR3 length is 16 residues. The CDR3 bases are TGTGCCAGCAGCCCCAAGGAGGGTCGGGGACGCAATGAGCAGTTCTTC. Translation: CASSPKEGRGRNEQFF.

This chain connects TRBV30 to TRBJ2-4; 9 bases agree with TRBD1. Germline-derived CDR1 and CDR2 are GTSNPN and SVGIG (reference sequence). The CDR3 length is 15 residues. The ends lost 4 bases at V and 2 bases at J; junction bases unmatched: 6. In DNA, the CDR3 is TGTGCCTGGAAGGACAGGGGAGTTTCCAAAAACATTCAGTACTTC. Its protein product is CAWKDRGVSKNIQYF. Based on the CDR3 plus reference TRBV30 and TRBJ2-4, the full variable domain is SQTIHQWPATLVQPVGSPLSLECTVEGTSNPNLYWYRQAAGRGLQLLFYSVGIGQISSEVPQNLSASRPQDRQFILSSKKLLLSDSGFYLCAWKDRGVSKNIQYFGAGTRLSVL.

The rearrangement uses TRBV19 and TRBJ1-4, with no clear D. The CDR3 runs 15 residues. V lost 3 bases and J 0 bases, leaving 8 bases between the germline ends. Germline V gene data show CDR1 as LNHDA and CDR2 as SQIVND (reference sequence). CDR3 nucleotide sequence: TGTGCCAGTAGTATTCAGAGTGCAACTAATGAAAAACTGTTTTTT. Translation gives CASSIQSATNEKLFF.

The chain carries TRBV7-2 and TRBJ2-5; TRBD1 aligns across 11 bases. The CDR3 length is 14 residues. Losses at the gene ends were 5 bases for V and 4 bases for J; bases not matched to a gene: 3. CDR1 and CDR2 (germline): SGHTA, FQGNSA. The CDR3 DNA sequence: TGTGCCAGCAGCGCCGGGACAGGGGGAGAGACCCAGTACTTC. Translated, it gives CASSAGTGGETQYF.

J is TRBJ2-1 and V is TRBV28; TRBD1 is a possible D gene (6 bases). V was trimmed by 4 bases and J by 13 bases, leaving 20 bases between them. The CDR3 totals 14 residues. Germline lookup yields CDR1 MDHEN and CDR2 SYDVKM. The CDR3 is CASSYSGQTMSQFF. DNA for the CDR3: TGTGCCAGCAGTTACTCCGGACAGACAATGAGCCAGTTCTTC.

This sequence joins TRBV2 and TRBJ2-1, with 13 bases matching TRBD2. This CDR3 spans 15 amino acids. Germline CDR1 reads SNHLY; CDR2 reads FYNNEI. V was pared by 5 bases and J by 9 bases, with 7 bases of the junction left unmatched. The CDR3 DNA reads TGTGCCAGCAGTCGACTAGCGGGAGGAAATGGTGAGCAGTTCTTC. This codes for CASSRLAGGNGEQFF.

This clone was seen a few times. The genes are TRBV29-1 and TRBJ2-5; TRBD2 aligns across 7 bases. The germline CDR1 and CDR2 sequences are SQVTM and ANQGSEA. Trimming took 5 bases from V and 5 from J; bases not matched to a gene: 2. The CDR3 extends over 11 amino acids. The CDR3 protein is CSVRDYETQYF. For the CDR3, the DNA is TGCAGCGTTAGGGACTATGAGACCCAGTACTTC.

The rearrangement links TRBV5-5 to TRBJ1-1; D is ambiguous. In germline, CDR1 is SGHKS, CDR2 YYEKEE (reference sequence). V was clipped by 1 base and J by 6 bases, with 10 bases between them. CDR3 length: 13 amino acids. The CDR3 nucleotides read TGTGCCAGCAGCTTGATAATGGGATCTGAAGCTTTCTTT. This encodes CASSLIMGSEAFF.

The chain links TRBV6-1 to TRBJ2-5; weak D call: TRBD1 (5 bases). Looked up from germline, CDR1 is MNHNS and CDR2 is SASEGT. Trimming took off 6 bases at V and 5 bases at J, with 13 bases between the two ends. This CDR3 is built from 13 residues. The CDR3 DNA is TGTGCCAGCAGCGGGTGGGGCCCGGAGACCCAGTACTTC. Translation gives CASSGWGPETQYF.

The chain employs TRBV4-3 and TRBJ2-2, with 14 bases identical to TRBD2. With 0 bases clipped from V and 6 bases from J, the junction kept 6 bases outside the gene matches. CDR1 LGHNA and CDR2 YSLEER come from the germline V gene. CDR3 length equals 18 residues. In nucleotides, the CDR3 is TGCGCCAGCAGCCAAGATCCGGGACTAGCGGGAGACGCCGGGGAGCTGTTTTTT. It codes for CASSQDPGLAGDAGELFF.

This sequence joins TRBV6-5 and TRBJ2-1, with D perhaps TRBD2 (6 bases). The CDR3 length is 14 residues. V shed 4 bases and J shed 9 bases, with 16 bases lying between them. In germline, CDR1 is MNHEY, CDR2 SVGAGI. The CDR3 reads CASSSGTLWAEQFF. The CDR3 DNA sequence: TGTGCCAGCAGTTCCGGGACTCTCTGGGCTGAGCAGTTCTTC.

The chain has TRBV19 and TRBJ2-2; the D is unclear. Germline CDR1 and CDR2: LNHDA and SQIVND (reference sequence). The CDR3 spans 12 residues. The V end lost 4 bases, the J end lost 7 bases, and 7 bases lay between the germline ends. CDR3 sequence: CASSRISGELFF. The CDR3, as DNA: TGTGCCAGTAGTAGAATTAGCGGGGAGCTGTTTTTT.

This clone was detected only a few times. The chain carries TRBV27 and TRBJ1-5, with D unclear. The germline V gene encodes CDR1 MNHEY and CDR2 SMNVEV (reference sequence). With 2 bases removed from V and 0 bases from J, the gap between germline ends came to 8 bases. CDR3 size: 15 residues. CDR3 amino acids: CASSLRGYSNQPQHF. The CDR3 DNA reads TGTGCCAGCAGTTTACGAGGATATAGCAATCAGCCCCAGCATTTT.

The chain joins TRBV9 to TRBJ1-1; 9 nucleotides match TRBD1. Per germline, CDR1 SGDLS and CDR2 YYNGEE. Trimming at V came to 4 bases and at J to 5 bases, leaving 9 bases not matched to a gene. The CDR3 is 15 residues long. The CDR3 spells CASSFGTGIGTEAFF. CDR3 bases: TGTGCCAGCAGCTTCGGGACAGGGATCGGGACTGAAGCTTTCTTT. The full variable domain, rest sourced from reference TRBV9 and TRBJ1-1, is DSGVTQTPKHLITATGQRVTLRCSPRSGDLSVYWYQQSLDQGLQFLIQYYNGEERAKGNILERFSAQQFPDLHSELNLSSLELGDSALYFCASSFGTGIGTEAFFGQGTRLTVV.

J is TRBJ2-7 and V is TRBV11-3; 9 nucleotides align to TRBD2. The J segment lost 4 bases and the V segment lost 0 bases, leaving 4 bases of the junction unmatched. Germline loops: CDR1 SGHNT, CDR2 YENEEA. The CDR3 is 15 amino acids. CDR3 DNA sequence: TGTGCCAGCAGCTTAGATTCTAGCGGGACATACGAGCAGTACTTC. It yields the protein CASSLDSSGTYEQYF. The complete variable domain, with remaining parts taken from reference TRBV11-3 and TRBJ2-7, reads EAGVVQSPRYKIIEKKQPVAFWCNPISGHNTLYWYLQNLGQGPELLIRYENEEAVDDSQLPKDRFSAERLKGVDSTLKIQPAELGDSAVYLCASSLDSSGTYEQYFGPGTRLTVT.

This clone was observed a handful of times. CDR3: CASSITGRYQPQHF. In nucleotides, the CDR3 is TGTGCCAGTAGTATAACAGGGAGGTATCAGCCCCAGCATTTT. V gene TRBV19 combines with J gene TRBJ1-5, with D tentatively TRBD1 (6 bases). V shed 2 bases and J shed 5 bases, with 10 bases lying between them. The CDR3 spans 14 residues. The V gene's germline CDR1 is LNHDA and CDR2 SQIVND (reference sequence).

The J gene is TRBJ2-7, the V gene TRBV27; 9 bases are shared with TRBD2. This CDR3 is built from 14 residues. Germline V gives CDR1 MNHEY, CDR2 SMNVEV (reference sequence). J was trimmed by 3 bases and V by 3 bases; bases with no gene match: 3. The CDR3: CASSLTSGVYEQYF. CDR3 bases: TGTGCCAGCAGTTTGACTAGCGGAGTCTACGAGCAGTACTTC.

V is TRBV6-5 and J is TRBJ2-2, with TRBD1 matching over 9 bases. Germline lookup yields CDR1 MNHEY and CDR2 SVGAGI. Trimming cost V 5 bases and J 5 bases; bases outside gene matches: 6. The CDR3 covers 15 residues. The CDR3 DNA reads as TGTGCCAGCAGTAACAGGGGGCGTGGAACCGGGGAGCTGTTTTTT. Encoded protein: CASSNRGRGTGELFF.

This chain uses TRBV6-5 with TRBJ2-7, with D perhaps matching TRBD1 or TRBD2 (6 bases each). V was pared by 5 bases and J by 4 bases, with 15 bases between. Looked up from germline, CDR1 is MNHEY and CDR2 is SVGAGI. The CDR3 runs 14 residues. The CDR3, as DNA: TGTGCCAGCAGTCGCTCTGGGGGGCGATACGAGCAGTACTTC. Translation: CASSRSGGRYEQYF.

V is TRBV7-9 and J is TRBJ2-7; maybe TRBD1 (6 bases). The CDR3 loop spans 14 amino acids. V dropped 1 base and J dropped 2 bases, with 9 bases sitting between them. Germline CDR1 reads SEHNR; CDR2 reads FQNEAQ (reference sequence). The CDR3 nucleotides are TGTGCCAGCAGCTTAGGCGGACAGACCTACGAGCAGTACTTC. Translating it yields CASSLGGQTYEQYF.

This chain connects TRBV12-2 to TRBJ1-5; no check of the table's D call, TRBD1, against the DNA was made. TRBV12-2 is given as a pseudogene. The CDR3 totals 18 residues. The CDR3 nucleotides read TGTGCAAGTCGCTTAGCCCCTACGACCGACAGGGGGGAGCAGCCCCAGCATTTT. The encoded protein is CASRLAPTTDRGEQPQHF.

This CDR3 is CASSQDTQGQYF. CDR3 nucleotide sequence: TGTGCCAGCAGCCAAGACACCCAGGGCCAGTATTTT. V gene TRBV14 combines with J gene TRBJ2-3, with TRBD1 as a possible D gene (5 bases). Germline-derived CDR1 and CDR2 are SGHDN and FVKESK. The CDR3 length is 12 residues. Trimming shortened V by 0 bases and J by 12 bases, and 10 bases separated the two germline ends.

This clone showed up just once. The genes are TRBV29-1 and TRBJ2-7, with D perhaps matching TRBD2 (6 bases). Trimming removed 6 bases at V and 7 bases at J, with 19 bases between. This CDR3 contains 13 residues. In germline, CDR1 is SQVTM, CDR2 ANQGSEA. The CDR3 nucleotides are TGCAGCGTGGGGTGGAGGGTCGAAAGAGAGCAGTACTTC. Translated, it gives CSVGWRVEREQYF.